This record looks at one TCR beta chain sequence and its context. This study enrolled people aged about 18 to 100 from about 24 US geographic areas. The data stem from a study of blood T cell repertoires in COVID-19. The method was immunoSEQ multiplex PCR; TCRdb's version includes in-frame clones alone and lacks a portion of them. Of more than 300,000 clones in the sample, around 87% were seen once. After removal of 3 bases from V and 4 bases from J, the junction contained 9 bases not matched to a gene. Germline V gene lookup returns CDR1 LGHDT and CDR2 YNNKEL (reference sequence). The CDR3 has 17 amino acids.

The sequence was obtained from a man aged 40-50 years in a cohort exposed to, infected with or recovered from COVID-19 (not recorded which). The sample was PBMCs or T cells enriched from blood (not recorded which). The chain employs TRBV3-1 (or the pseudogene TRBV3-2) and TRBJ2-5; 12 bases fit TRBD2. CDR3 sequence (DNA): TGTGCCAGCAGCCAGAGACTAGCGGGAGCGGTAGGAGAGACCCAGTACTTC. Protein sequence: CASSQRLAGAVGETQYF.